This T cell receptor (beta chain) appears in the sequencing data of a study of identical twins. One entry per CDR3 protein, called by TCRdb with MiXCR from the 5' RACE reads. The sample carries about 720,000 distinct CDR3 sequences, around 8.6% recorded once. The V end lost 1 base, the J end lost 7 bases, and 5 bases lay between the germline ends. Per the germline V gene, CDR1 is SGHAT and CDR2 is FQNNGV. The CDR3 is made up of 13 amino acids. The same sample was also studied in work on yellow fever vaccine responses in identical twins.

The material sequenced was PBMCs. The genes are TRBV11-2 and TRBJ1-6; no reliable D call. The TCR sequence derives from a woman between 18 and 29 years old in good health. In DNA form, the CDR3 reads TGTGCCAGCAGCTTAGGACACAATTCACCCCTCCACTTT. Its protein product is CASSLGHNSPLHF.